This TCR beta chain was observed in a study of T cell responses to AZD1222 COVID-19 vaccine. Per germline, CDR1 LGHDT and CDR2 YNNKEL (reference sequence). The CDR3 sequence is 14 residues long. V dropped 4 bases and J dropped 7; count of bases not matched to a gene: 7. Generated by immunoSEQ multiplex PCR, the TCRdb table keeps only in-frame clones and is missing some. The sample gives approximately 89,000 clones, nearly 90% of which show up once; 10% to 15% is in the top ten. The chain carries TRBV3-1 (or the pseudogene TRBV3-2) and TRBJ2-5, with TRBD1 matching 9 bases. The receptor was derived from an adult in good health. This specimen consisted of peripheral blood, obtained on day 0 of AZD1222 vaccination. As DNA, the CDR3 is TGTGCCAGCAGCCCCCCCGGGACAGGGTGGACCCAGTACTTC. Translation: CASSPPGTGWTQYF.